The rows below give T cell receptor beta chains drawn from one sample of a study of T cells expressing NK-cell markers. TCRdb re-called the 5' RACE reads and catalogs CDR3 proteins one per entry, DNA excluded. This sample's clone table lists fewer than 550,000 distinct CDR3 sequences. Sequences were obtained from blood T cells: a sorted CD56 or NKG2C T cell subset, CD4+ or CD8+ T cells, or bulk PBMC T cells (not recorded which). These TCRs come from a woman aged 50 to 60 in good health. Both conserved end residues are part of each CDR3.

J,V,CDR3
TRBJ2-3,TRBV25-1,CASSEPRREGASTDTQYF
TRBJ2-3,TRBV20-1,CSAQTTSGRAPDTQYF
TRBJ1-5,TRBV5-5,CASSLKGSGQPQHF
TRBJ2-7,TRBV2,CASSEVRTGAYEQYF
TRBJ1-2,TRBV20-1,CSARPPRGYGYTF
TRBJ2-1,TRBV7-9,CASSFGGTYNEQFF
TRBJ2-1,TRBV11-2,CASSPSLNEQFF
TRBJ2-1,TRBV6-2/TRBV6-3,CASSYGPPTQFF
TRBJ2-2,TRBV19,CASRTRGNTGELFF
TRBJ2-3,TRBV4-1,CASSQDWASTSGTSTDTQYF
TRBJ2-6,TRBV12-3/TRBV12-4,CASSFGQKLSGANVLTF
TRBJ2-1,TRBV5-1,CASSSKDSGSMIEQFF
TRBJ2-5,TRBV7-9,CASSPRDRQQETQYF
TRBJ1-2,TRBV29-1,CSVGHRGDGYTF
TRBJ2-3,TRBV2,CASWDGKTSTDTQYF
TRBJ2-5,TRBV30,CAWTPVKTQYF
TRBJ1-1,TRBV5-1,CASSTYSADTEAFF
TRBJ2-3,TRBV10-1,CASARTSGEDTQYF
TRBJ1-1,TRBV12-3/TRBV12-4,CASRKRLGATLAAFF
TRBJ2-1,TRBV7-2,CASSFPGRAREQFF
TRBJ1-2,TRBV29-1,CSVENEQEGGYTF